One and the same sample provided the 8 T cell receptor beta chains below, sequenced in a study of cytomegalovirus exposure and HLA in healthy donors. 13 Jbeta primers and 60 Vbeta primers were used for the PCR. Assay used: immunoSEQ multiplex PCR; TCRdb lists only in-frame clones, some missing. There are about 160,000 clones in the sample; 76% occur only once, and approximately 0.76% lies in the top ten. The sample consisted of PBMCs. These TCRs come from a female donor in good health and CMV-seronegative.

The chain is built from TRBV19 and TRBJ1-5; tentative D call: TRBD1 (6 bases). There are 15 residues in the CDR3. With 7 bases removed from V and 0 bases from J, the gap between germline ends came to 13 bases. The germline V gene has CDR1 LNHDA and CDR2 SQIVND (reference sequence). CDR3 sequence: CASIRTAYSNQPQHF. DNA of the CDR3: TGTGCCAGTATTAGGACAGCTTATAGCAATCAGCCCCAGCATTTT. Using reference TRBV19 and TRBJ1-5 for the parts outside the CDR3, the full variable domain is DGGITQSPKYLFRKEGQNVTLSCEQNLNHDAMYWYRQDPGQGLRLIYYSQIVNDFQKGDIAEGYSVSREKKESFPLTVTSAQKNPTAFYLCASIRTAYSNQPQHFGDGTRLSIL.

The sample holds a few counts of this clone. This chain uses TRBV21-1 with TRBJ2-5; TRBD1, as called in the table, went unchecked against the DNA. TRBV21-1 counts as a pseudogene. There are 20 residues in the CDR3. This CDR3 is CASSKEHPKPGQGLRETQYF. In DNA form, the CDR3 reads TGTGCCAGCAGCAAAGAGCACCCGAAACCGGGACAGGGACTACGAGAGACCCAGTACTTC.

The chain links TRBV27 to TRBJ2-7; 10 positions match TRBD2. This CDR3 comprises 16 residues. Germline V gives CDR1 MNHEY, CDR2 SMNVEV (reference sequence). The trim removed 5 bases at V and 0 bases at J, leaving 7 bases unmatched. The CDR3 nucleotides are TGTGCCAGCAGTCATAATAGCGGGGGGAACTCCTACGAGCAGTACTTC. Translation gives CASSHNSGGNSYEQYF.

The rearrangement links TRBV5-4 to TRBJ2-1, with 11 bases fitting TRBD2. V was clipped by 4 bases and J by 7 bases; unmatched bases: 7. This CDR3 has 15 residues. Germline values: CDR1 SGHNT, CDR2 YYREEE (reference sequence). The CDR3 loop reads CASSPQLAGANEQFF. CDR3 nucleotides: TGTGCCAGCAGCCCTCAACTAGCGGGAGCGAATGAGCAGTTCTTC.

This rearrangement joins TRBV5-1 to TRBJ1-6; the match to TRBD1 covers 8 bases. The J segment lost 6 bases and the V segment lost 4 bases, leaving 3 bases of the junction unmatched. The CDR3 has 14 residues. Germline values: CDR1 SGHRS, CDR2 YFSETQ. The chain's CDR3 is CASSPGQVNSPLHF. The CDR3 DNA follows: TGCGCCAGCAGCCCGGGACAGGTTAATTCACCCCTCCACTTT.

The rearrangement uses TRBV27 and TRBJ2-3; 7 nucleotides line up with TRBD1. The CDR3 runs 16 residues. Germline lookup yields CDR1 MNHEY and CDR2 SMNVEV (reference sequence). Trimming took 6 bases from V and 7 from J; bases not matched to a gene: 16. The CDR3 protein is CASSLVGQAGQNTQYF. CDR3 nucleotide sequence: TGTGCCAGCAGCCTAGTCGGACAGGCGGGTCAGAATACGCAGTATTTT.

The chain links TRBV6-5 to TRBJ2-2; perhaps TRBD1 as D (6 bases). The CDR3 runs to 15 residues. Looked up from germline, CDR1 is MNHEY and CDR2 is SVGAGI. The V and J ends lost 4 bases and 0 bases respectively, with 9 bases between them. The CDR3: CASSLQGANTGELFF. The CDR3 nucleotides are TGTGCCAGCAGTTTACAGGGAGCGAACACCGGGGAGCTGTTTTTT.

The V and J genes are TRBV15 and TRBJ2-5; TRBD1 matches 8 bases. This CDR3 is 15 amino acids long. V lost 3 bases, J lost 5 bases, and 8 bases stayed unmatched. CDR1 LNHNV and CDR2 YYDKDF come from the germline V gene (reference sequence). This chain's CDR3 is CATSRGTGSTETQYF. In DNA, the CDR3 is TGTGCCACCAGCAGGGGGACAGGATCGACGGAGACCCAGTACTTC.